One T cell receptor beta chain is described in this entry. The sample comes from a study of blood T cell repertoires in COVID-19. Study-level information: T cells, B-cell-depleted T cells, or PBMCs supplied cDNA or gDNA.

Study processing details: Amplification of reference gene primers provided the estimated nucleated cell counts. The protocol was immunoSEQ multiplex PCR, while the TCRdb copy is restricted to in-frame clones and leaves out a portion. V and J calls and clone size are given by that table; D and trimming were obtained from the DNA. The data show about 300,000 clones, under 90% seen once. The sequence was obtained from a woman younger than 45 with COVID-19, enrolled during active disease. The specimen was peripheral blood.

CDR3 bases: TGCGCCAGCAGCCAACTGACGCAGGGATTGAGCAATGAGCAGTTCTTC. Amino acids: CASSQLTQGLSNEQFF. The chain links TRBV4-1 to TRBJ2-1, with D possibly TRBD1 on 5 matching bases. Germline V CDR1 and CDR2: MGHRA, YSYEKL. The CDR3 extends over 16 amino acids. V was pared by 2 bases and J by 6 bases, with 17 bases between.